Listed below are T cell receptor beta chains from one sample, sequenced in a study of radiotherapy plus CTLA-4 blockade in lung cancer. Sequenced by immunoSEQ multiplex PCR; TCRdb stores in-frame clones only, minus some. The data contain some 110,000 clones, 75% to 80% of them singletons. Sequences were derived from peripheral blood, sampled from a patient treated with radiotherapy plus ipilimumab. The receptors stem from a human donor with non-small cell lung cancer who had a partial response to radiotherapy plus ipilimumab. Both conserved end residues are part of each CDR3. A D gene is named only where the DNA matches it firmly. Only part of the rows carry a size: once, few, many, or a class if the clone is expanded.

len: 14
j_gene: TRBJ1-1
d_gene: TRBD1
v_gene: TRBV19
abundance: NA
CDR3nt: TGTGCCAGTAGCCCAGACAGGGACAACACTGAAGCTTTCTTT
CDR3aa: CASSPDRDNTEAFF

len: 16
j_gene: TRBJ1-3
d_gene: NA
v_gene: TRBV2
abundance: NA
CDR3nt: TGTGCCAGCAGTGCTCCGGGCCGAAGCGGTGTTTACACCATATATTTT
CDR3aa: CASSAPGRSGVYTIYF

len: 15
j_gene: TRBJ2-3
d_gene: TRBD2
v_gene: TRBV7-2
abundance: NA
CDR3nt: TGTGCCAGCAGCTTAAGTCTAGCGGGGACAGATACGCAGTATTTT
CDR3aa: CASSLSLAGTDTQYF

len: 13
j_gene: TRBJ1-1
d_gene: NA
v_gene: TRBV6-1
abundance: NA
CDR3nt: TGTGCCAGCAGTACCAGGGAGAACACTGAAGCTTTCTTT
CDR3aa: CASSTRENTEAFF

len: 16
j_gene: TRBJ1-3
d_gene: NA
v_gene: TRBV7-9
abundance: NA
CDR3nt: TGTGCCAGCAGCCTCGCCCGGGAATCCTCTGGAAACACCATATATTTT
CDR3aa: CASSLARESSGNTIYF

len: 16
j_gene: TRBJ1-4
d_gene: NA
v_gene: TRBV6-6
abundance: NA
CDR3nt: TGTGCCAGCAGTTATTTGGCGGGGGGGGATAATGAAAAACTGTTTTTT
CDR3aa: CASSYLAGGDNEKLFF

len: 16
j_gene: TRBJ1-3
d_gene: TRBD1
v_gene: TRBV18
abundance: few
CDR3nt: TGTGCCAGCTCACCAGAGCAGGGGGCGGAAGGAAACACCATATATTTT
CDR3aa: CASSPEQGAEGNTIYF

len: 20
j_gene: TRBJ1-5
d_gene: TRBD1
v_gene: TRBV14
abundance: few
CDR3nt: TGTGCCAGCAGCCAAGATCTGTTTGTTCCCGTGGGACAGGGAGGTCAGCCCCAGCATTTT
CDR3aa: CASSQDLFVPVGQGGQPQHF

len: 14
j_gene: TRBJ1-2
d_gene: TRBD1
v_gene: TRBV28
abundance: few
CDR3nt: TGTGCCAGCAGTTCGAGTACAGGGGGCGTTGGCTACACCTTC
CDR3aa: CASSSSTGGVGYTF

len: 15
j_gene: TRBJ1-2
d_gene: TRBD1
v_gene: TRBV7-2
abundance: NA
CDR3nt: TGTGCCAGCAGCTTAACTATACAGGGGGCGGGAGGCTACACCTTC
CDR3aa: CASSLTIQGAGGYTF

len: 13
j_gene: TRBJ1-3
d_gene: NA
v_gene: TRBV9
abundance: NA
CDR3nt: TGTGCCAGCAGTGGGACATCTGGAAACACCATATATTTT
CDR3aa: CASSGTSGNTIYF

len: 13
j_gene: TRBJ2-2
d_gene: TRBD2
v_gene: TRBV11-1
abundance: NA
CDR3nt: TGTGCCAGCAAAGGGACTAGCGTCGGGGAGCTGTTTTTT
CDR3aa: CASKGTSVGELFF

len: 11
j_gene: TRBJ2-1
d_gene: NA
v_gene: TRBV11-3
abundance: NA
CDR3nt: TGTGCCAGCAGCTCGGGACTCGGGCAGTTCTTC
CDR3aa: CASSSGLGQFF

len: 12
j_gene: TRBJ1-1
d_gene: NA
v_gene: TRBV6-6
abundance: NA
CDR3nt: TGTGCCAGCAGTTACGGTTACAGGGAGGCTTTCTTT
CDR3aa: CASSYGYREAFF

len: 14
j_gene: TRBJ1-1
d_gene: NA
v_gene: TRBV15
abundance: NA
CDR3nt: TGTGCCACCGCTATCGGACACTTCAACACTGAAGCTTTCTTT
CDR3aa: CATAIGHFNTEAFF

len: 16
j_gene: TRBJ1-1
d_gene: NA
v_gene: TRBV4-2
abundance: NA
CDR3nt: TGTGCCAGCAGCCAAGTGCAGGGCCGAGGGAACACTGAAGCTTTCTTT
CDR3aa: CASSQVQGRGNTEAFF

len: 14
j_gene: TRBJ2-7
d_gene: TRBD1
v_gene: TRBV5-1
abundance: few
CDR3nt: TGCGCCAGCAGCTTACAGACAGGGACCTACGAGCAGTACTTC
CDR3aa: CASSLQTGTYEQYF

len: 12
j_gene: TRBJ1-1
d_gene: NA
v_gene: TRBV6-5
abundance: few
CDR3nt: TGTGCCAGCAGTACCCGACAGGTTGAAGCTTTCTTT
CDR3aa: CASSTRQVEAFF

len: 15
j_gene: TRBJ1-5
d_gene: TRBD1
v_gene: TRBV6-5
abundance: NA
CDR3nt: TGTGCCAGCAATCAGGTAGGGGGCAGCAATCAGCCCCAGCATTTT
CDR3aa: CASNQVGGSNQPQHF

len: 16
j_gene: TRBJ2-2
d_gene: NA
v_gene: TRBV4-3
abundance: NA
CDR3nt: TGCGCCAGCAGTCATGAACCGGGGGTGAACACCGGGGAGCTGTTTTTT
CDR3aa: CASSHEPGVNTGELFF

len: 15
j_gene: TRBJ2-4
d_gene: TRBD2
v_gene: TRBV5-1
abundance: NA
CDR3nt: TGCGCCAGCAGCTCCACCGGGACTAGCATAAACATTCAGTACTTC
CDR3aa: CASSSTGTSINIQYF

len: 14
j_gene: TRBJ2-1
d_gene: NA
v_gene: TRBV5-1
abundance: NA
CDR3nt: TGCGCCAGCAGCGGCGGGACTTTCTACAATGAGCAGTTCTTC
CDR3aa: CASSGGTFYNEQFF

len: 15
j_gene: TRBJ2-1
d_gene: NA
v_gene: TRBV7-2
abundance: once
CDR3nt: TGTGCCAGCAGCCCGGCCTACAGCTCCTACAATGAGCAGTTCTTC
CDR3aa: CASSPAYSSYNEQFF

len: 16
j_gene: TRBJ1-3
d_gene: NA
v_gene: TRBV28
abundance: NA
CDR3nt: TGTGCCAGCAGTTTAACCCCAAGCCCTATTGGAAACACCATATATTTT
CDR3aa: CASSLTPSPIGNTIYF

len: 13
j_gene: TRBJ2-5
d_gene: NA
v_gene: TRBV6-5
abundance: NA
CDR3nt: TGTGCCAGCAGTGAATTGGAGGTGGAGACCCAGTACTTC
CDR3aa: CASSELEVETQYF

len: 14
j_gene: TRBJ2-7
d_gene: TRBD1
v_gene: TRBV6-6
abundance: NA
CDR3nt: TGTGCCAGCAGACCGCAGGGGGCCGCCGACGAGCAGTACTTC
CDR3aa: CASRPQGAADEQYF

len: 14
j_gene: TRBJ1-2
d_gene: NA
v_gene: TRBV25-1
abundance: NA
CDR3nt: TGTGCCAGCAGTTTTACAGGGATCGACTATGGCTACACCTTC
CDR3aa: CASSFTGIDYGYTF

len: 16
j_gene: TRBJ1-5
d_gene: NA
v_gene: TRBV7-2
abundance: NA
CDR3nt: TGTGCCAGCAGCCCCACCGACAGCCCTAGCAATCAGCCCCAGCATTTT
CDR3aa: CASSPTDSPSNQPQHF

len: 15
j_gene: TRBJ2-2
d_gene: NA
v_gene: TRBV6-5
abundance: NA
CDR3nt: TGTGCCAGCAGTGGGGGGGACAGGCCCACCGGGGAGCTGTTTTTT
CDR3aa: CASSGGDRPTGELFF

len: 13
j_gene: TRBJ1-2
d_gene: NA
v_gene: TRBV5-1
abundance: NA
CDR3nt: TGCGCCAGCAGCTTTGATGGAGAGTCGGGCTACACCTTC
CDR3aa: CASSFDGESGYTF